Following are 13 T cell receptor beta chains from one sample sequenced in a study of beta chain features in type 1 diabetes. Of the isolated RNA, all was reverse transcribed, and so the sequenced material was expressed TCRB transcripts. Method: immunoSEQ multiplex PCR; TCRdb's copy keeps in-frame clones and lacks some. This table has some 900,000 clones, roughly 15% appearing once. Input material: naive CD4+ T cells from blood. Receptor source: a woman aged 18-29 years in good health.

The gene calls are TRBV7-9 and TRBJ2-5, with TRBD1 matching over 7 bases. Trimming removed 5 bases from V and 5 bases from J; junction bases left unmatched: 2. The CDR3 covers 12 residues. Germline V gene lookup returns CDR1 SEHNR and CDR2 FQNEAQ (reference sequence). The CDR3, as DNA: TGTGCCAGCAGCGTGACAGGGGAGACCCAGTACTTC. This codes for CASSVTGETQYF. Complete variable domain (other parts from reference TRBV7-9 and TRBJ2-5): DTGVSQNPRHKITKRGQNVTFRCDPISEHNRLYWYRQTLGQGPEFLTYFQNEAQLEKSRLLSDRFSAERPKGSFSTLEIQRTEQGDSAMYLCASSVTGETQYFGPGTRLLVL.

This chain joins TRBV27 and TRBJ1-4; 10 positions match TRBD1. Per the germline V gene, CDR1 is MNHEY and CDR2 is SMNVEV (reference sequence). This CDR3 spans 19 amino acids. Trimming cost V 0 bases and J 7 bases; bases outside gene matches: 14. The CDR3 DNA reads TGTGCCAGCAGTTTATCGATAAGGAAAAGCCGGGACAGGGGTGAAAAACTGTTTTTT. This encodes CASSLSIRKSRDRGEKLFF. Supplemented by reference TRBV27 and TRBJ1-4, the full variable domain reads EAQVTQNPRYLITVTGKKLTVTCSQNMNHEYMSWYRQDPGLGLRQIYYSMNVEVTDKGDVPEGYKVSRKEKRNFPLILESPSPNQTSLYFCASSLSIRKSRDRGEKLFFGSGTQLSVL.

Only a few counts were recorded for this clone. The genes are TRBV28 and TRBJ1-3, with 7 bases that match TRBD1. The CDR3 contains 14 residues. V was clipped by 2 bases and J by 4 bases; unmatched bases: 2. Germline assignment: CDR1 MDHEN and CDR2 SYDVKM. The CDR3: CASSLVGQGNTIYF. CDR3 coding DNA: TGTGCCAGCAGTTTAGTGGGACAGGGAAACACCATATATTTT.

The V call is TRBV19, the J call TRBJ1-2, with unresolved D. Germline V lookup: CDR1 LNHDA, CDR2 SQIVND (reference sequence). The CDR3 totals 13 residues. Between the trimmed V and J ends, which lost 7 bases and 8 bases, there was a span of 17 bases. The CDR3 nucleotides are TGTGCCAGTACCCCCCGGGGTTCAGAGGGCTACACCTTC. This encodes CASTPRGSEGYTF.

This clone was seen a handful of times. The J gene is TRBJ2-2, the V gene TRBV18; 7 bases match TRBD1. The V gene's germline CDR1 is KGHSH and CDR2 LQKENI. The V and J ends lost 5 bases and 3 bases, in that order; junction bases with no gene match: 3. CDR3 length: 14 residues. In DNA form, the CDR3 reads TGTGCCAGCTCAGCCGGGACAGACACCGGGGAGCTGTTTTTT. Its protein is CASSAGTDTGELFF.

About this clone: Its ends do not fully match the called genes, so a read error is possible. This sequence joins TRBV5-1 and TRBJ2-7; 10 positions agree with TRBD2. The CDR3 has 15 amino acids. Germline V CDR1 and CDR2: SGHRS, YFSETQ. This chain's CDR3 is CASSPRTSGADEQYF. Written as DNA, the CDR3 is TGTGCCAGCAGTCCTCGGACTAGCGGAGCCGACGAGCAGTACTTC.

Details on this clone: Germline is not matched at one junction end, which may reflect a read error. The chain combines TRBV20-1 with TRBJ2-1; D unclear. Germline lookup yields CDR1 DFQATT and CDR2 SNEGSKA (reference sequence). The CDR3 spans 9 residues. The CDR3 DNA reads TGCAGTTCCCCCCTCGCCCGGATCTTC. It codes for CSSPLARIF.

The CDR3 DNA is TGTGCCATCAGTAGGGGGACTAAGACCTACGAGCAGTACTTC. Its protein product is CAISRGTKTYEQYF. The chain links TRBV10-3 to TRBJ2-7; tentatively, D is TRBD2 (7 bases). The CDR3 is 14 amino acids. Between the trimmed V and J ends, which lost 5 bases and 2 bases, there was a span of 13 bases. Germline V gives CDR1 ENHRY, CDR2 SYGVKD.

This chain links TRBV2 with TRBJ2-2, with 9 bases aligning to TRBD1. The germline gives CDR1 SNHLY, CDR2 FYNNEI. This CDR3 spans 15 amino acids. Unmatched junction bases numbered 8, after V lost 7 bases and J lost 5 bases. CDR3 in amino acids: CASTPRTGDTGELFF. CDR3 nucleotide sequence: TGTGCCAGCACCCCCAGGACAGGGGATACCGGGGAGCTGTTTTTT.

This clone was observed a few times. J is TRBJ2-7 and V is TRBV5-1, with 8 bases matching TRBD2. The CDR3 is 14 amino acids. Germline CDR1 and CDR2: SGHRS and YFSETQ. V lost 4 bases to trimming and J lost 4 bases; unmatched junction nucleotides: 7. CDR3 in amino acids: CASSQAGDRYEQYF. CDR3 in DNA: TGCGCCAGCAGCCAAGCGGGAGATAGGTACGAGCAGTACTTC.

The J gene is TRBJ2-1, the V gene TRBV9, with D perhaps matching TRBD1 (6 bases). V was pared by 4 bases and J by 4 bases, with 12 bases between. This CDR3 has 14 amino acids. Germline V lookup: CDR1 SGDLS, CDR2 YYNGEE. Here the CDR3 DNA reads TGTGCCAGCAGCCTGGACAGAGCTTACAATGAGCAGTTCTTC. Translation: CASSLDRAYNEQFF.

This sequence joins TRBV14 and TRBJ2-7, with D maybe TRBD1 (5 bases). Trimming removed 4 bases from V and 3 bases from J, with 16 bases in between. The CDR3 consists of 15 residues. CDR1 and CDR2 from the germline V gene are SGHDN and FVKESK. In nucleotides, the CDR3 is TGTGCCAGCAGCCGATACTGGGGCGGTTACTACGAGCAGTACTTC. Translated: CASSRYWGGYYEQYF.

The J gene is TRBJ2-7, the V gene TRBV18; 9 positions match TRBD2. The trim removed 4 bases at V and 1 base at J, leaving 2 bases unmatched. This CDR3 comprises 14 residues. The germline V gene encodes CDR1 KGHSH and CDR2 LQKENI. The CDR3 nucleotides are TGTGCCAGCTCACTGACTAGCGGATCCTACGAGCAGTACTTC. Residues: CASSLTSGSYEQYF.